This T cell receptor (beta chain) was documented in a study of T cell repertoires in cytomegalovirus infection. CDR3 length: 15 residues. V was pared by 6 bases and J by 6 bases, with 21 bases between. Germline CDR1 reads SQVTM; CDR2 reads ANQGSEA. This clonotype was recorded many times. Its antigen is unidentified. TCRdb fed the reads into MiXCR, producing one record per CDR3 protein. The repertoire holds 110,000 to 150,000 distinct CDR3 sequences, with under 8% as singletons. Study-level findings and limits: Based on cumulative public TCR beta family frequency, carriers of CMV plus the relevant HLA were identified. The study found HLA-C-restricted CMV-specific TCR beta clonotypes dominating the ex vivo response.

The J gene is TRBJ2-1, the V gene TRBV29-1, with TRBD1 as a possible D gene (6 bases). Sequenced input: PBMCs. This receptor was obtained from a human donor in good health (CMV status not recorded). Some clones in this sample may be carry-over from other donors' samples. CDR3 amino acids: CSVGALPDNSNEQFF. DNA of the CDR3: TGCAGCGTGGGGGCCCTCCCGGATAATAGCAATGAGCAGTTCTTC.